The 29 T cell receptor beta chains in this list originate from one sample, sequenced in a study of blood T cell repertoires in COVID-19. The table came from immunoSEQ multiplex PCR; TCRdb's copy has only in-frame clones and leaves some out. The profile covers 110,000 to 150,000 clones, with approximately 89% appearing a single time and 1.7% taken by the ten largest. The sequenced material came from peripheral blood. Source of these receptors: a woman aged 45-65 years with acute or convalescent COVID-19.

The genes are TRBV9 and TRBJ2-1, with 7 nucleotides matching TRBD2. V was pared by 4 bases and J by 7 bases, with 11 bases of the junction left unmatched. Germline CDR1 is SGDLS and CDR2 is YYNGEE. This CDR3 region has 15 residues. CDR3 residues: CASSPQNGGGNEQFF. CDR3 DNA sequence: TGTGCCAGCAGCCCTCAAAATGGGGGGGGGAATGAGCAGTTCTTC.

The V call is TRBV5-6, the J call TRBJ2-6, with 8 positions matching TRBD2. The CDR3 length is 18 residues. Germline loops: CDR1 SGHDT, CDR2 YYEEEE. The J segment lost 0 bases and the V segment lost 3 bases, leaving 8 bases of the junction unmatched. The CDR3 reads CASSSGGATLSGANVLTF. CDR3 nucleotides: TGTGCCAGCAGCTCGGGAGGGGCAACCCTCTCTGGGGCCAACGTCCTGACTTTC.

The count of this clone is one. The J gene is TRBJ2-2, the V gene TRBV5-1; 7 nucleotides align to TRBD1. CDR1 and CDR2 (germline): SGHRS, YFSETQ. This CDR3 is built from 15 residues. V lost 6 bases and J lost 7; bases outside the gene matches: 12. CDR3 loop: CASNALTGESGELFF. The CDR3 coding sequence is TGCGCCAGCAATGCCCTAACAGGGGAAAGCGGGGAGCTGTTTTTT.

The chain joins TRBV5-1 to TRBJ1-5, with TRBD1 matching 8 bases. Trimming took 4 bases from V and 5 from J; bases not matched to a gene: 2. CDR1 is SGHRS, CDR2 YFSETQ, per germline. This CDR3 is built from 13 residues. The CDR3 reads CASSLQGDQPQHF. The CDR3 region has the DNA TGCGCCAGCAGCCTACAGGGGGATCAGCCCCAGCATTTT.

This chain connects TRBV27 to TRBJ1-1; 10 positions agree with TRBD1. Trimming took 2 bases from V and 6 from J; bases not matched to a gene: 3. This CDR3 has 14 amino acids. Germline-derived CDR1 and CDR2 are MNHEY and SMNVEV (reference sequence). DNA for the CDR3: TGTGCCAGCAGTTTAGGACAGGGGGTGGCTGAAGCTTTCTTT. Translation gives CASSLGQGVAEAFF.

The chain joins TRBV7-9 to TRBJ1-5, with a possible D match to TRBD1 (5 bases). Germline values: CDR1 SEHNR, CDR2 FQNEAQ (reference sequence). The CDR3 runs to 14 residues. Trimming removed 5 bases from V and 5 bases from J, with 13 bases in between. The CDR3, as DNA: TGTGCCAGCAGCCCGCAGGGTGCGCATCAGCCCCAGCATTTT. Translating gives CASSPQGAHQPQHF.

This chain joins TRBV7-9 and TRBJ2-3; 16 bases align to TRBD2. CDR1 and CDR2 from the germline V gene are SEHNR and FQNEAQ (reference sequence). Unmatched junction bases numbered 9, after V lost 7 bases and J lost 8 bases. The CDR3 loop spans 16 amino acids. Written as DNA, the CDR3 is TGTGCCAGCATACCCCCCGGGACTAGCGGGAGGGCTACGCAGTATTTT. It is translated as CASIPPGTSGRATQYF.

This chain connects TRBV2 to TRBJ2-1; possibly TRBD1 for D (5 bases). The V gene's germline CDR1 is SNHLY and CDR2 FYNNEI. The CDR3 runs 14 residues. Trimming pared 5 bases from V and 0 bases from J, leaving 8 bases between. CDR3 amino acids: CASSPTVSYNEQFF. The CDR3 DNA follows: TGTGCCAGCAGTCCGACAGTCTCCTACAATGAGCAGTTCTTC.

The chain employs TRBV2 and TRBJ1-4; D gene ambiguous. The V gene's germline CDR1 is SNHLY and CDR2 FYNNEI. The CDR3 sequence is 15 residues long. CDR3 sequence reads: CASSKRWTMEEKLFF. DNA for the CDR3: TGTGCTTCCAGCAAGAGATGGACTATGGAAGAAAAACTGTTTTTT.

The chain recombines TRBV12-3 or TRBV12-4 with TRBJ2-1; D gene unclear. The V end lost 6 bases, the J end lost 12 bases, and 12 bases lay between the germline ends. The CDR3 is 11 residues long. The DNA for the CDR3 is TGTGCCAGCAGCGCAGGCCGTGCGCAGTTCTTC. It is translated as CASSAGRAQFF.

The chain has TRBV27 and TRBJ1-1, with TRBD1 identical over 8 bases. The CDR3 sequence is 14 residues long. Germline trimming cut 4 bases from V and 1 base from J; bases unmatched to any gene: 2. From germline, CDR1 is MNHEY and CDR2 SMNVEV (reference sequence). As DNA, the CDR3 is TGTGCCAGCAGTTCACAGGGGGGGAACACTGAAGCTTTCTTT. Translated, it gives CASSSQGGNTEAFF.

V usage is TRBV27 and J usage is TRBJ1-3; tentatively, D is TRBD1 (5 bases). V lost 6 bases, J lost 4 bases, and 19 bases lay in between. The CDR3 consists of 16 residues. Germline assignment: CDR1 MNHEY and CDR2 SMNVEV (reference sequence). CDR3 loop: CASSRIRSGPGNTIYF. CDR3 coding DNA: TGTGCCAGCAGCCGAATCCGTTCAGGGCCCGGAAACACCATATATTTT.

J is TRBJ1-5 and V is TRBV4-1, with 7 bases lining up with TRBD1. The ends lost 0 bases at V and 7 bases at J; junction bases unmatched: 6. The germline CDR1 and CDR2 sequences are MGHRA and YSYEKL. This CDR3 contains 15 residues. DNA for the CDR3: TGCGCCAGCAGCCAAGAGGGACAGTCAAGACAGCCCCAGCATTTT. Translating it yields CASSQEGQSRQPQHF.

The chain carries TRBV7-3 and TRBJ2-7; 10 bases line up with TRBD1. Germline V gene data show CDR1 as SGHTA and CDR2 as FQGTGA. There are 13 residues in the CDR3. Trimming at V came to 4 bases and at J to 6 bases, leaving 3 bases not matched to a gene. The CDR3 DNA sequence: TGTGCCAGCAGCTCCGGGACAGGGGCCGAGCAGTACTTC. It yields the protein CASSSGTGAEQYF.

This clone has a single count. The rearrangement links TRBV19 to TRBJ1-2, with D maybe TRBD1 (6 bases). The germline V gene has CDR1 LNHDA and CDR2 SQIVND (reference sequence). This CDR3 has 13 amino acids. With 7 bases removed from V and 7 bases from J, the gap between germline ends came to 16 bases. This chain's CDR3 is CASTIVGGPGYTF. CDR3 DNA sequence: TGTGCCAGTACCATCGTGGGGGGGCCTGGCTACACCTTC.

The chain joins TRBV9 to TRBJ2-1, with 9 positions matching TRBD2. V lost 4 bases, J lost 4 bases, and 3 bases stayed unmatched. Germline loops: CDR1 SGDLS, CDR2 YYNGEE. The CDR3 is 14 residues long. This CDR3 is CASSTTSGYNEQFF. CDR3 sequence (DNA): TGTGCCAGCAGCACGACTAGCGGATACAATGAGCAGTTCTTC.

CDR3 in amino acids: CASSTSLQGAMGAFF. In nucleotides, the CDR3 is TGTGCCAGCTCAACCTCCCTACAGGGGGCCATGGGAGCTTTCTTT. The chain carries TRBV18 and TRBJ1-1; the match to TRBD1 covers 9 bases. This CDR3 has 15 residues. Trimming at V came to 5 bases and at J to 10 bases, leaving 14 bases not matched to a gene. The V gene's germline CDR1 is KGHSH and CDR2 LQKENI.

The table lists this clone with a few counts. The chain employs TRBV4-1 and TRBJ2-7, with D possibly TRBD1 on 6 matching bases. Germline CDR1 and CDR2: MGHRA and YSYEKL. The CDR3 is 14 residues long. V shed 2 bases and J shed 6 bases, with 14 bases lying between them. The CDR3 here is CASSQRGIPSEQYF. The DNA of the CDR3 is TGCGCCAGCAGCCAAAGGGGGATTCCCTCCGAGCAGTACTTC.

The chain recombines TRBV2 with TRBJ1-2, with 8 nucleotides matching TRBD1. The CDR3 runs to 13 residues. The V gene end was trimmed by 5 bases and the J gene end by 8 bases; junction bases not matched to a gene: 7. CDR1 and CDR2 from the germline V gene are SNHLY and FYNNEI. The CDR3 is CASSWDRPQGYTF. The CDR3 nucleotides read TGTGCCAGCAGTTGGGACAGGCCTCAGGGCTACACCTTC. The entire variable domain, with the rest obtained from reference TRBV2 and TRBJ1-2, is as follows: EPEVTQTPSHQVTQMGQEVILRCVPISNHLYFYWYRQILGQKVEFLVSFYNNEISEKSEIFDDQFSVERPDGSNFTLKIRSTKLEDSAMYFCASSWDRPQGYTFGSGTRLTVV.

The chain uses TRBV10-3 and TRBJ1-1; D perhaps matches TRBD1 (5 bases). Trimming left V 3 bases short and J 5 bases short, with 16 bases between. The CDR3 has 15 amino acids. The V gene's germline CDR1 is ENHRY and CDR2 SYGVKD. The CDR3 DNA sequence: TGTGCCATCAGTGAAAGCTTTCAGGAGGGGACTGAAGCTTTCTTT. The encoded protein is CAISESFQEGTEAFF.

The chain couples TRBV4-1 to TRBJ2-1; 8 bases map to TRBD1. This CDR3 spans 14 amino acids. Per the germline V gene, CDR1 is MGHRA and CDR2 is YSYEKL. Trimming cost V 4 bases and J 7 bases; bases outside gene matches: 6. CDR3 protein: CASSLGQGFNEQFF. The CDR3 DNA reads as TGCGCCAGCAGCCTTGGACAGGGTTTTAATGAGCAGTTCTTC.

The chain has TRBV5-1 and TRBJ1-2, with 7 bases matching TRBD1. Germline V gives CDR1 SGHRS, CDR2 YFSETQ. The trim removed 0 bases at V and 4 bases at J, leaving 6 bases unmatched. The CDR3 length is 15 residues. The CDR3 spells CASSLGQGASYGYTF. CDR3 bases: TGCGCCAGCAGCTTGGGACAGGGAGCGTCCTATGGCTACACCTTC.

This clone occurred a few times. The chain is built from TRBV6-5 and TRBJ2-5, with a weak D call TRBD2 (6 bases). The length of the CDR3 is 15 residues. V was cut by 6 bases and J by 5 bases, with 19 bases left in between. CDR1 and CDR2 from the germline V gene are MNHEY and SVGAGI. In DNA form, the CDR3 reads TGTGCCAGCAGGGGAGGCGGGTTTTCAGGGGAGACCCAGTACTTC. The encoded protein is CASRGGGFSGETQYF.

The chain uses TRBV5-1 and TRBJ2-1; 13 bases fit TRBD2. V dropped 2 bases and J dropped 2; count of bases not matched to a gene: 1. Germline CDR1 SGHRS, CDR2 YFSETQ. This CDR3 is built from 16 residues. CDR3 DNA sequence: TGCGCCAGCAGCTTAGGACTAGCGGGGGCCTACAATGAGCAGTTCTTC. Its protein product is CASSLGLAGAYNEQFF. The full variable domain, completed using reference TRBV5-1 and TRBJ2-1, is KAGVTQTPRYLIKTRGQQVTLSCSPISGHRSVSWYQQTPGQGLQFLFEYFSETQRNKGNFPGRFSGRQFSNSRSEMNVSTLELGDSALYLCASSLGLAGAYNEQFFGPGTRLTVL.

V gene TRBV11-2 combines with J gene TRBJ2-7; possible D gene TRBD1, 5 bases. V was pared by 2 bases and J by 3 bases, with 14 bases between. This CDR3 region has 15 residues. Per the germline V gene, CDR1 is SGHAT and CDR2 is FQNNGV. CDR3 nucleotides: TGTGCCAGCAGCTTAAGATGGGGCAGGAGCTACGAGCAGTACTTC. It encodes CASSLRWGRSYEQYF.

This chain joins TRBV7-8 and TRBJ1-6, with unresolved D. This CDR3 is built from 15 residues. Germline V lookup: CDR1 SGHVS, CDR2 FQNEAQ. V lost 2 bases and J 2 bases, leaving 7 bases between the germline ends. The chain's CDR3 is CASSLIFTYNSPLHF. The CDR3 DNA sequence: TGTGCCAGCAGCTTAATTTTCACCTATAATTCACCCCTCCACTTT.

In this sample, this clone turned up a few times. The chain uses TRBV7-8 and TRBJ1-4; 10 bases are shared with TRBD1. Germline CDR1 SGHVS, CDR2 FQNEAQ. CDR3 length equals 12 residues. The V gene end was trimmed by 9 bases and the J gene end by 8 bases; junction bases not matched to a gene: 3. The CDR3 protein is CASTTGGEKLFF. The CDR3 region has the DNA TGTGCCAGTACGACAGGGGGCGAAAAACTGTTTTTT.

This clone was observed a single time. V and J are TRBV5-1 and TRBJ1-5, with 7 bases that match TRBD1. The junction had 9 bases not matched to a gene; V was cut back by 5 bases and J by 7 bases. The CDR3 length is 14 residues. Germline V gives CDR1 SGHRS, CDR2 YFSETQ. The CDR3, as DNA: TGCGCCAGCAGTCCAGGACAGGATGAGCAGCCCCAGCATTTT. This gives the protein CASSPGQDEQPQHF.

The chain uses TRBV27 and TRBJ1-2, with TRBD1 as a possible D gene (6 bases). CDR3 length: 13 amino acids. V lost 3 bases to trimming and J lost 3 bases, with 8 bases between them. CDR1 is MNHEY and CDR2 is SMNVEV in the germline V gene (reference sequence). CDR3 amino acids: CASSLKGDYGYTF. The CDR3 DNA is TGTGCCAGCAGTTTGAAGGGGGACTATGGCTACACCTTC.